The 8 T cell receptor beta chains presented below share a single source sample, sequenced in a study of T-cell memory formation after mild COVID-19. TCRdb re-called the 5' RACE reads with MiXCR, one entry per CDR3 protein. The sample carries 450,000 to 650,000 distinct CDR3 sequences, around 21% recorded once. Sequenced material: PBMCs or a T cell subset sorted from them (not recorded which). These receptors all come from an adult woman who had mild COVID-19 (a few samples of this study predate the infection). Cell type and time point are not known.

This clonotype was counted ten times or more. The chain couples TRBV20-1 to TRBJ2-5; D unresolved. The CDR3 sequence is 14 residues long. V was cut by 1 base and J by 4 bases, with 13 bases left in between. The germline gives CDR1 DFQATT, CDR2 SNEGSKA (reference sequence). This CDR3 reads CSARVAWATETQYF. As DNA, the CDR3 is TGCAGTGCTAGAGTGGCGTGGGCTACAGAGACCCAGTACTTC.

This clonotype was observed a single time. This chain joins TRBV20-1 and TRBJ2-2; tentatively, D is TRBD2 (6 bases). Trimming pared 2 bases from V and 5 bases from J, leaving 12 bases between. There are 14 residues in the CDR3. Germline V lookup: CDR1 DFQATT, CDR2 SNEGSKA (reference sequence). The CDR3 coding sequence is TGCAGTGCTAGAAAAGGCGGGGCTACCGGGGAGCTGTTTTTT. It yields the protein CSARKGGATGELFF.

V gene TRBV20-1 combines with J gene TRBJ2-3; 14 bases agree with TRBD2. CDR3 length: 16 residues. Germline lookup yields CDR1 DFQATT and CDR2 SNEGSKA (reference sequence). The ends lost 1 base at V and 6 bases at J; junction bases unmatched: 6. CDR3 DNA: TGCAGTGCTAGAGGCGGGACTAGCGGGAGAAGGGATACGCAGTATTTT. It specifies CSARGGTSGRRDTQYF.

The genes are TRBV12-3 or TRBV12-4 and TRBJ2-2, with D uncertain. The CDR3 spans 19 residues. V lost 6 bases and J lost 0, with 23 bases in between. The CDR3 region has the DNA TGTGCCAGCAGACTCGGCAAAACGGGCGGAGACGCGAACACCGGGGAGCTGTTTTTT. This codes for CASRLGKTGGDANTGELFF.

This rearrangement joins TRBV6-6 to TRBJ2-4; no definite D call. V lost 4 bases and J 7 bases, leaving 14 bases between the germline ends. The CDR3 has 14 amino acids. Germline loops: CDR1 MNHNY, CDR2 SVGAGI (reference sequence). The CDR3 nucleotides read TGTGCCAGCAGTTTGGGTAGCAGGTGGAACATTCAGTACTTC. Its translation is CASSLGSRWNIQYF.

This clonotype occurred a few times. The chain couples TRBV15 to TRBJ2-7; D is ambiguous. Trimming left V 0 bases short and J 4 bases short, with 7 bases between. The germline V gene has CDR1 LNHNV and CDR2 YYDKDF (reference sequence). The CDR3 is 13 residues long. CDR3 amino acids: CATSRDIPYEQYF. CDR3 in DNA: TGTGCCACCAGCAGAGACATCCCTTACGAGCAGTACTTC.

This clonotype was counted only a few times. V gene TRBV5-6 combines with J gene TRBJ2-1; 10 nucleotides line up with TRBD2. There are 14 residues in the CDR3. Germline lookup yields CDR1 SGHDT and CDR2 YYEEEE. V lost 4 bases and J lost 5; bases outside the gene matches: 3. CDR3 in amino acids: CASSGLAVDNEQFF. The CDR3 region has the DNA TGTGCCAGCAGCGGACTAGCGGTAGACAATGAGCAGTTCTTC.

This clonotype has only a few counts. As DNA, the CDR3 is TGTGCCAATAGAAAGAGCGGTTTCTACGAGCAGTACTTC. This sequence encodes CANRKSGFYEQYF. V gene TRBV18 combines with J gene TRBJ2-7, with a tentative D call TRBD2 (5 bases). V was trimmed by 10 bases and J by 3 bases, leaving 16 bases between them. CDR3 size: 13 residues. In germline, CDR1 is KGHSH, CDR2 LQKENI. The complete variable domain, with remaining parts taken from reference TRBV18 and TRBJ2-7, reads NAGVMQNPRHLVRRRGQEARLRCSPMKGHSHVYWYRQLPEEGLKFMVYLQKENIIDESGMPKERFSAEFPKEGPSILRIQQVVRGDSAAYFCANRKSGFYEQYFGPGTRLTVT.